This T cell receptor beta chain was identified in a study of T cell responses to AZD1222 COVID-19 vaccine. Study conclusions and caveats: The repertoires were collected only after the peak T cell response. With two AZD1222 doses given, Spike-specific TCR breadth and depth both rose. The CD4 TCRs associated with vaccination extended across spike and predominated at 160-218 and 743-854.

To note about this clone: No antigen is known for it.

Germline V gives CDR1 SGDLS, CDR2 YYNGEE. The CDR3 length is 15 residues. V dropped 0 bases and J dropped 5 bases, with 14 bases sitting between them. TCRdb's copy holds only in-frame clones and misses some; the assay was immunoSEQ multiplex PCR. The sample records approximately 100,000 clones, under 90% being singletons. Sequencing used peripheral blood, obtained on day 0 of MenACWY control vaccination. This receptor was identified in an adult in good health. The rearrangement uses TRBV9 and TRBJ1-1; no firm D call. The CDR3 DNA reads as TGTGCCAGCAGCGTAGCGGGCTCCCCTGCTACTGAAGCTTTCTTT. This gives the protein CASSVAGSPATEAFF.